The 15 T cell receptor beta chains given below trace back to one sample, sequenced in a study of shared clonotypes between healthy human individuals. The protocol was immunoSEQ multiplex PCR, while the TCRdb copy is restricted to in-frame clones and leaves out a portion. The table lists around 1.4 million clones, approximately 98.5% of them singletons. The sequencing sample was made of naive CD4+ T cells sorted from blood. Subset defined: CD45RA+ positively selected. The receptors were gathered from a man between 25 and 39 years old in good health.

The chain couples TRBV5-1 to TRBJ1-1, with D possibly TRBD1 on 6 matching bases. CDR1 SGHRS and CDR2 YFSETQ come from the germline V gene. This CDR3 region has 14 residues. V gave up 6 bases and J gave up 1 base, with 13 bases separating them. CDR3 in amino acids: CASTQDRGNTEAFF. In nucleotides, the CDR3 is TGCGCCAGCACCCAGGACAGAGGGAACACTGAAGCTTTCTTT.

As regards this clone: The same CDR3 also results from other DNA sequences found in this sample. The chain has TRBV2 and TRBJ2-2; no definite D call. This CDR3 spans 13 amino acids. Deletions cut 4 bases from V and 4 bases from J, with 7 bases between. Germline V lookup: CDR1 SNHLY, CDR2 FYNNEI. CDR3 residues: CASSGFLTGELFF. The CDR3 region has the DNA TGTGCCAGCAGTGGCTTCCTCACCGGGGAGCTGTTTTTT.

V usage is TRBV11-2 and J usage is TRBJ2-5; tentatively, D is TRBD1 or TRBD2 (5 bases each). Per the germline V gene, CDR1 is SGHAT and CDR2 is FQNNGV. CDR3 length: 14 residues. V dropped 1 base and J dropped 0 bases, with 6 bases sitting between them. CDR3 bases: TGTGCCAGCAGCTTAGCGGGACACCAAGAGACCCAGTACTTC. Its protein is CASSLAGHQETQYF.

The chain links TRBV5-1 to TRBJ1-1; D is unclear. CDR1 is SGHRS, CDR2 YFSETQ, per germline. The germline V and J ends were trimmed by 0 bases and 1 base, with 10 bases remaining between them. The CDR3 loop spans 15 amino acids. CDR3 coding DNA: TGCGCCAGCAGCTTGGGGGTGGCAGAGAACACTGAAGCTTTCTTT. It is translated as CASSLGVAENTEAFF.

This chain joins TRBV9 and TRBJ2-1; D unresolved. Germline V lookup: CDR1 SGDLS, CDR2 YYNGEE. The CDR3 extends over 13 amino acids. V gave up 0 bases and J gave up 9 bases, with 10 bases separating them. CDR3 protein: CASSVEVSSEQFF. The CDR3 bases are TGTGCCAGCAGCGTAGAGGTTAGCAGTGAGCAGTTCTTC.

The rearrangement links TRBV18 to TRBJ2-5, with 9 bases lining up with TRBD2. V dropped 3 bases and J dropped 1; count of bases not matched to a gene: 6. The length of the CDR3 is 16 residues. Per germline, CDR1 KGHSH and CDR2 LQKENI. This CDR3 is CASSPPSGIPQETQYF. In nucleotides, the CDR3 is TGTGCCAGCTCACCTCCTAGCGGGATCCCCCAAGAGACCCAGTACTTC.

With regard to this clone: Additional DNA sequences in this sample encode the identical CDR3. The chain carries TRBV28 and TRBJ1-4; 10 positions match TRBD1. The CDR3 runs to 15 residues. The germline CDR1 and CDR2 sequences are MDHEN and SYDVKM. Trimming removed 6 bases from V and 8 bases from J; junction bases left unmatched: 9. The CDR3 here is CASSPAGTGDEKLFF. DNA for the CDR3: TGTGCCAGCAGCCCCGCCGGGACAGGGGACGAAAAACTGTTTTTT.

Concerning this clone itself: Other DNA sequences within the sample encode an identical CDR3. The chain uses TRBV9 and TRBJ2-2; 9 bases align to TRBD1. Germline trimming cut 3 bases from V and 8 bases from J; bases unmatched to any gene: 8. This CDR3 has 15 amino acids. Germline CDR1 SGDLS, CDR2 YYNGEE. Here the CDR3 reads CASSETGGPTGELFF. Here the CDR3 DNA reads TGTGCCAGCAGCGAGACAGGGGGACCGACAGGGGAGCTGTTTTTT.

This clone was detected once. The chain links TRBV6-5 to TRBJ2-7; no definite D call. The CDR3 is made up of 15 amino acids. Trimming shortened V by 0 bases and J by 4 bases, and 13 bases separated the two germline ends. Germline V gene sequence: CDR1 MNHEY, CDR2 SVGAGI. Here the CDR3 DNA reads TGTGCCAGCAGTTACTCTCCAATTCTTCCATACGAGCAGTACTTC. It translates to CASSYSPILPYEQYF.

The chain couples TRBV4-1 to TRBJ2-3, with D unclear. CDR3 length equals 17 residues. CDR1 and CDR2 (germline): MGHRA, YSYEKL. Trimming took off 4 bases at V and 2 bases at J, with 19 bases between the two ends. CDR3 sequence: CASSPKTISVDTDTQYF. The CDR3, as DNA: TGCGCCAGCAGCCCGAAGACGATTTCCGTTGACACAGATACGCAGTATTTT.

The chain uses TRBV10-3 and TRBJ2-2; 7 nucleotides agree with TRBD1. The CDR3 runs to 14 residues. V lost 0 bases and J lost 5; bases outside the gene matches: 0. Germline assignment: CDR1 ENHRY and CDR2 SYGVKD. CDR3 sequence: CAISESRGTGELFF. The CDR3 DNA follows: TGTGCCATCAGTGAGTCCAGGGGGACCGGGGAGCTGTTTTTT.

V usage is TRBV28 and J usage is TRBJ2-7, with D perhaps matching TRBD1 or TRBD2 (5 bases each). The CDR3 consists of 14 residues. Germline V lookup: CDR1 MDHEN, CDR2 SYDVKM. Trimming pared 6 bases from V and 3 bases from J, leaving 15 bases between. The DNA for the CDR3 is TGTGCCAGCAGCTTAACACGGGACGGCTACGAGCAGTACTTC. It is translated as CASSLTRDGYEQYF.

The CDR3: CASSRRAGEYNEQFF. The CDR3 DNA follows: TGTGCCAGCAGCCGGCGAGCGGGGGAATACAATGAGCAGTTCTTC. The rearrangement joins TRBV7-2 to TRBJ2-1, with 8 bases matching TRBD2. The germline V gene has CDR1 SGHTA and CDR2 FQGNSA. The CDR3 spans 15 residues. The trim removed 5 bases at V and 4 bases at J, leaving 7 bases unmatched.

The V gene is TRBV11-2, the J gene TRBJ2-4; 10 bases are shared with TRBD2. CDR3 length equals 17 residues. Germline values: CDR1 SGHAT, CDR2 FQNNGV. Trimming at V came to 6 bases and at J to 7 bases, leaving 15 bases not matched to a gene. CDR3: CASRHRLAGGDVNIQYF. The CDR3 DNA follows: TGTGCCAGCAGACATCGACTAGCGGGCGGCGATGTGAACATTCAGTACTTC.

The chain has TRBV19 and TRBJ1-5; tentative D call: TRBD1 (6 bases). The ends were cut back, 1 base at V and 4 bases at J, with 14 bases in the middle. The CDR3 sequence is 16 residues long. From germline, CDR1 is LNHDA and CDR2 SQIVND (reference sequence). CDR3 in amino acids: CASSIGTVVGNQPQHF. The CDR3, as DNA: TGTGCCAGTAGTATAGGGACAGTGGTGGGGAATCAGCCCCAGCATTTT.